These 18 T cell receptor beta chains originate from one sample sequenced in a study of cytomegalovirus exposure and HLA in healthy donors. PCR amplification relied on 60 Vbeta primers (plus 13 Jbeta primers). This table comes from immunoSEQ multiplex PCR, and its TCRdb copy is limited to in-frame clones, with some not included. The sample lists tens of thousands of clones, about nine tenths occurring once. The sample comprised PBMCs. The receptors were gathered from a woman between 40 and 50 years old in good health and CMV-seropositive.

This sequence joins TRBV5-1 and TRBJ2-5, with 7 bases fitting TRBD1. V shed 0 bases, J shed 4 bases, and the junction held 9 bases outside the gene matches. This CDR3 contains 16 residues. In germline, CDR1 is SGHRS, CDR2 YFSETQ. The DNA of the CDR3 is TGCGCCAGCAGCTTGGTGCAGGGGGTGAGGGGAGAGACCCAGTACTTC. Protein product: CASSLVQGVRGETQYF.

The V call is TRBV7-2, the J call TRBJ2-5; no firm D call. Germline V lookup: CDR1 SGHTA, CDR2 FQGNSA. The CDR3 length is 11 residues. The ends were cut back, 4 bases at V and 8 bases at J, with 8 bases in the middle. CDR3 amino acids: CASSSSTTQYF. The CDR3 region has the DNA TGTGCCAGCAGCTCTTCAACAACCCAGTACTTC.

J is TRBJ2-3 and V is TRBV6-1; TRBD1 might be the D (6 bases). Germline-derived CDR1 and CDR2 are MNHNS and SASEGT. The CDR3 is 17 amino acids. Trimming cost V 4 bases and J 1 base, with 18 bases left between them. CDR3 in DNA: TGTGCCAGCAGTGGTGGGGACACATTATCAGGCACAGATACGCAGTATTTT. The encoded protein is CASSGGDTLSGTDTQYF.

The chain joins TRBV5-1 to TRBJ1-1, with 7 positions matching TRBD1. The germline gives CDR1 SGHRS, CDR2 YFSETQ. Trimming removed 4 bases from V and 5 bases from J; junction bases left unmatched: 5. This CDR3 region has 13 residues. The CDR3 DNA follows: TGCGCCAGCAGCGGGCAGGGGGGTACTGAAGCTTTCTTT. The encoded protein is CASSGQGGTEAFF.

The CDR3 region has the DNA TGTGCCAGCAGTGACCGCGGGGGGGGTGCAGATACGCAGTATTTT. It specifies CASSDRGGGADTQYF. V usage is TRBV2 and J usage is TRBJ2-3, with 9 bases fitting TRBD2. The CDR3 has 15 residues. Losses at the gene ends were 3 bases for V and 4 bases for J; bases not matched to a gene: 5. Germline assignment: CDR1 SNHLY and CDR2 FYNNEI.

CDR3 nucleotide sequence: TGTGCCAGCAGTTTCGGGGGGGCTGGAAACACCATATATTTT. It specifies CASSFGGAGNTIYF. The chain uses TRBV28 and TRBJ1-3, with TRBD1 as a possible D gene (5 bases). V gave up 3 bases and J gave up 2 bases, with 8 bases separating them. Germline CDR1 MDHEN, CDR2 SYDVKM. The CDR3 spans 14 residues.

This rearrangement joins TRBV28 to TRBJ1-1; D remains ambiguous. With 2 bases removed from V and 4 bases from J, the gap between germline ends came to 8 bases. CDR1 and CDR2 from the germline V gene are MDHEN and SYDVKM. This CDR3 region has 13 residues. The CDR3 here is CASSLGKATEAFF. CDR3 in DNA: TGTGCCAGCAGTTTAGGTAAAGCCACTGAAGCTTTCTTT. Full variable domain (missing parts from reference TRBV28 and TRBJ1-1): DVKVTQSSRYLVKRTGEKVFLECVQDMDHENMFWYRQDPGLGLRLIYFSYDVKMKEKGDIPEGYSVSREKKERFSLILESASTNQTSMYLCASSLGKATEAFFGQGTRLTVV.

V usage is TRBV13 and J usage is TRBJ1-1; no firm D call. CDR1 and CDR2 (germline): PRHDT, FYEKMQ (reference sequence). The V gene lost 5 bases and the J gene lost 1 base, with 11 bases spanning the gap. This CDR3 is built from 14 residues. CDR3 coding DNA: TGTGCCAGCAGCATACCCCAGGAGAACACTGAAGCTTTCTTT. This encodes CASSIPQENTEAFF.

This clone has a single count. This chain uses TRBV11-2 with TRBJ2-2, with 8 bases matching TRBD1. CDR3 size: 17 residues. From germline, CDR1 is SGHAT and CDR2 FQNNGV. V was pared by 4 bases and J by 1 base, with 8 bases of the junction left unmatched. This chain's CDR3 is CASSSPAGTGNTGELFF. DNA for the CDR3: TGTGCCAGCAGCTCCCCGGCCGGGACAGGGAACACCGGGGAGCTGTTTTTT.

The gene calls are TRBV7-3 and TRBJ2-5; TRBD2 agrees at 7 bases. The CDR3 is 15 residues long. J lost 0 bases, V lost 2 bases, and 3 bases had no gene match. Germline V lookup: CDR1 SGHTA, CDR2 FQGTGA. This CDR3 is CASSLAGGYQETQYF. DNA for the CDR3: TGTGCCAGCAGCTTAGCCGGGGGGTACCAAGAGACCCAGTACTTC.

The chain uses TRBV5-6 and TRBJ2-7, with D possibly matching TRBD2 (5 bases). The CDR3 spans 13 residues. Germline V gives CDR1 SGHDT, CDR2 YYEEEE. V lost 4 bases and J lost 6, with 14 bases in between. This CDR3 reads CASSPSWAGEQYF. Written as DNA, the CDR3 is TGTGCCAGCAGCCCCTCCTGGGCGGGCGAGCAGTACTTC.

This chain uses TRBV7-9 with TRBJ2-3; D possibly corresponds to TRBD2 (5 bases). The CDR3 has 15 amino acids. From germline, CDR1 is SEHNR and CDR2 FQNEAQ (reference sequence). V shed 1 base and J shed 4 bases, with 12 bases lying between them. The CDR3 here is CASSLVGSAPDTQYF. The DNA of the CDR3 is TGTGCCAGCAGCTTAGTAGGTAGCGCCCCAGATACGCAGTATTTT.

This CDR3 is CASSIGSGAGQPQHF. The CDR3 nucleotides are TGTGCCAGTAGTATAGGGTCAGGGGCTGGTCAGCCCCAGCATTTT. V is TRBV19 and J is TRBJ1-5; weak D call: TRBD1 (6 bases). Germline loops: CDR1 LNHDA, CDR2 SQIVND (reference sequence). The CDR3 runs 15 residues. V lost 1 base, J lost 6 bases, and 13 bases lay in between.

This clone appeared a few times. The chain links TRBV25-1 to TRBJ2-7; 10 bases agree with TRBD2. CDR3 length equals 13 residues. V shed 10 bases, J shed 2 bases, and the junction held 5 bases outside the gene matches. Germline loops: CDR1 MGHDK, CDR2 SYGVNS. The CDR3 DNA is TGTGCCACCACTAGCGGGGAACCCTACGAGCAGTACTTC. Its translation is CATTSGEPYEQYF.

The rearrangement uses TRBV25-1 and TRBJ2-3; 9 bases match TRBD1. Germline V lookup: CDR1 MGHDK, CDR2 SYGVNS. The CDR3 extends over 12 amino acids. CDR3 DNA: TGTGCAACGGGACAGGGTATCGATACGCAGTATTTT. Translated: CATGQGIDTQYF.

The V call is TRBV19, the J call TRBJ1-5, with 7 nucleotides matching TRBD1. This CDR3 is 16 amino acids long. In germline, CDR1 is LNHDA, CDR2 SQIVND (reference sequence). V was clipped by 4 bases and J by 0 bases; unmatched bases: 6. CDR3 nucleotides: TGTGCCAGTAGTACTGGGACAGCCTATAGCAATCAGCCCCAGCATTTT. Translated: CASSTGTAYSNQPQHF.

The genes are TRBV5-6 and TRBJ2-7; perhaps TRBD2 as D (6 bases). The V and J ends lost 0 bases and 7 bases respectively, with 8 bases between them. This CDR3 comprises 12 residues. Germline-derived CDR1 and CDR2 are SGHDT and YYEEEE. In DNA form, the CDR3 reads TGTGCCAGCAGCTTGGGGAGGGTTGAGCAGTACTTC. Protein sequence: CASSLGRVEQYF.

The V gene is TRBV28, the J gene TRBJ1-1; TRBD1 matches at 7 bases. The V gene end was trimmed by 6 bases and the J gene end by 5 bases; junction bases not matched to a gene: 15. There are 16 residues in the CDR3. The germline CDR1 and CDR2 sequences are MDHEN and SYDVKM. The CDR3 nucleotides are TGTGCCAGCAGCCCAGGGGGTCTTAGGAGTGGGACTGAAGCTTTCTTT. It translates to CASSPGGLRSGTEAFF. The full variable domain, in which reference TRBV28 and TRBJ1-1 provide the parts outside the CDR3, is DVKVTQSSRYLVKRTGEKVFLECVQDMDHENMFWYRQDPGLGLRLIYFSYDVKMKEKGDIPEGYSVSREKKERFSLILESASTNQTSMYLCASSPGGLRSGTEAFFGQGTRLTVV.